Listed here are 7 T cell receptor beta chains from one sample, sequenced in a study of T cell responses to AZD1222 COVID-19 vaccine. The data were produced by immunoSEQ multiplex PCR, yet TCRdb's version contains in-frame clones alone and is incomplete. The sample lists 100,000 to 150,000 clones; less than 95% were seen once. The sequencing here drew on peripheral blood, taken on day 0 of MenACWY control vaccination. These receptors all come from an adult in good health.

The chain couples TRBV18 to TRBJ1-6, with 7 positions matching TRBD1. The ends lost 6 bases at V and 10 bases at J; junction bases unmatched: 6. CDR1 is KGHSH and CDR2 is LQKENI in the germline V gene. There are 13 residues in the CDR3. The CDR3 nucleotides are TGTGCCAGCTCTGAGGGGGCCTGGTCACCCCTCCACTTT. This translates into CASSEGAWSPLHF.

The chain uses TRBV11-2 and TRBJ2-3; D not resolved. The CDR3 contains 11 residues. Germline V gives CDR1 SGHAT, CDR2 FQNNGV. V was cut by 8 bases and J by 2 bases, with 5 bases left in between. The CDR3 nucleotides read TGTGCCAGCGGGCTCACAGATACGCAGTATTTT. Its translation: CASGLTDTQYF.

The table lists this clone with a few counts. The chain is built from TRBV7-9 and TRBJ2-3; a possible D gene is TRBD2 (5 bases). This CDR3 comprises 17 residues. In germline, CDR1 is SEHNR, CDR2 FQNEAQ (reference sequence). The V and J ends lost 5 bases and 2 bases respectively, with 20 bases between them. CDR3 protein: CASSAPGVGDPTDTQYF. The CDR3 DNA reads TGTGCCAGCAGCGCTCCGGGTGTGGGAGATCCCACAGATACGCAGTATTTT.

The CDR3 region is CAISPRDADTQYF. In DNA form, the CDR3 reads TGTGCCATCAGCCCCAGGGACGCAGATACGCAGTATTTT. The chain employs TRBV10-3 and TRBJ2-3; D could derive from TRBD1 or TRBD2 (5 bases each). Deletions cut 6 bases from V and 4 bases from J, with 11 bases between. From germline, CDR1 is ENHRY and CDR2 SYGVKD. There are 13 residues in the CDR3.

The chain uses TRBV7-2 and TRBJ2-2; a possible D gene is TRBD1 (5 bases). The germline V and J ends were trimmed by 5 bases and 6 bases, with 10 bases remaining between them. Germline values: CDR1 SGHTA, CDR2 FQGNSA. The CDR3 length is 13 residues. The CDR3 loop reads CASSPRVAGELFF. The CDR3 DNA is TGTGCCAGCAGCCCCAGGGTCGCCGGGGAGCTGTTTTTT. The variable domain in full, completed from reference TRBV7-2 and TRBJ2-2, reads GAGVSQSPSNKVTEKGKDVELRCDPISGHTALYWYRQSLGQGLEFLIYFQGNSAPDKSGLPSDRFSAERTGGSVSTLTIQRTQQEDSAVYLCASSPRVAGELFFGEGSRLTVL.

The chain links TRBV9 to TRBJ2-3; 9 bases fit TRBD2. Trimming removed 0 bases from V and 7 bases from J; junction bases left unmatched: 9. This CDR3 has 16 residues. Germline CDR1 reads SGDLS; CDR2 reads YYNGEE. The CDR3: CASSVVGSGSGNTQYF. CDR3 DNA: TGTGCCAGCAGCGTAGTTGGTAGCGGGAGTGGGAATACGCAGTATTTT.

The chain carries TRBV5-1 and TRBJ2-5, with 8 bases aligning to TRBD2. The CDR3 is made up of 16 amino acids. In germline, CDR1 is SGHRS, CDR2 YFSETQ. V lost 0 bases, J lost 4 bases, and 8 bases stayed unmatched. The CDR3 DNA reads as TGCGCCAGCAGCTTGGGAACTAGCGGAGGGGGAGAGACCCAGTACTTC. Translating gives CASSLGTSGGGETQYF.